The 19 T cell receptor beta chains given below trace back to one sample, sequenced in a study of cytomegalovirus exposure and HLA in healthy donors. PCR employed 60 Vbeta and 13 Jbeta primers. TCRdb's table, derived via immunoSEQ multiplex PCR, lists solely in-frame clones and lacks some. The table lists over 100,000 clones, approximately 87% of them singletons, with 2% to 3% in the top ten. The sample taken for sequencing was PBMCs. These receptors were obtained from a man in his forties in good health and CMV-seronegative.

The chain recombines TRBV5-1 with TRBJ2-7, with D uncertain. CDR1 is SGHRS, CDR2 YFSETQ, per germline. Trimming took 1 base from V and 0 from J, leaving 8 bases between them. This CDR3 contains 14 residues. The CDR3 DNA is TGCGCCAGCAGCTTGACACGGAGCTCCTACGAGCAGTACTTC. Translated: CASSLTRSSYEQYF.

The chain carries TRBV30 and TRBJ2-7; 7 bases are shared with TRBD1. The junction had 6 bases not matched to a gene; V was cut back by 0 bases and J by 1 base. The CDR3 covers 15 residues. CDR1 is GTSNPN, CDR2 SVGIG, per germline (reference sequence). Written as DNA, the CDR3 is TGTGCCTGGAGTGTACTCGGGACAGTGTCCTACGAGCAGTACTTC. Protein: CAWSVLGTVSYEQYF.

V is TRBV4-3 and J is TRBJ1-2, with 10 bases matching TRBD1. Germline V gene sequence: CDR1 LGHNA, CDR2 YSLEER. CDR3 size: 16 residues. With 0 bases clipped from V and 5 bases from J, the junction kept 6 bases outside the gene matches. The CDR3 DNA is TGCGCCAGCAGCCAAGATCAGGGGACAGGGGCTTATGGCTACACCTTC. It is translated as CASSQDQGTGAYGYTF.

V and J are TRBV6-5 and TRBJ2-7; 10 bases are shared with TRBD1. The V segment lost 9 bases and the J segment 2 bases; nucleotides outside the gene matches: 7. Germline V CDR1 and CDR2: MNHEY, SVGAGI. This CDR3 comprises 14 residues. CDR3 DNA: TGTGCCAGTCAGGACAGGGGGGCCGCCTACGAGCAGTACTTC. It is translated as CASQDRGAAYEQYF.

Here the CDR3 DNA reads TGTGCCAGCAGCCCGGGGAGCAGTCAAGAGACCCAGTACTTC. This encodes CASSPGSSQETQYF. The V gene is TRBV9, the J gene TRBJ2-5; tentatively, D is TRBD2 (5 bases). The germline V and J ends were trimmed by 4 bases and 2 bases, with 12 bases remaining between them. The CDR3 totals 14 residues. From germline, CDR1 is SGDLS and CDR2 YYNGEE.

The chain carries TRBV19 and TRBJ1-5, with unresolved D. This CDR3 comprises 15 residues. Germline V gene data show CDR1 as LNHDA and CDR2 as SQIVND (reference sequence). Deletions cut 1 base from V and 0 bases from J, with 7 bases between. The CDR3 nucleotides are TGTGCCAGTAGTATAGGCAGGTATAGCAATCAGCCCCAGCATTTT. It yields the protein CASSIGRYSNQPQHF.

The chain has TRBV7-8 and TRBJ2-7, with D tentatively TRBD1 (5 bases). The V gene's germline CDR1 is SGHVS and CDR2 FQNEAQ. The V gene lost 5 bases and the J gene lost 2 bases, with 22 bases spanning the gap. CDR3 length: 17 residues. Here the CDR3 DNA reads TGTGCCAGCAGCCCTCTTAAGACAGCCTTCTTTCCCTACGAGCAGTACTTC. This sequence encodes CASSPLKTAFFPYEQYF.

The chain is built from TRBV10-1 and TRBJ2-1; TRBD1 aligns across 11 bases. V lost 8 bases and J lost 6; bases outside the gene matches: 12. CDR1 and CDR2 (germline): WNHNN, SYGVQD (reference sequence). There are 16 residues in the CDR3. The CDR3 DNA follows: TGCGCCAGCGTCGGACAGGGGGCACAAGGGGGCAATGAGCAGTTCTTC. Translated: CASVGQGAQGGNEQFF.

The CDR3 nucleotides are TGTGCCAGCAGAGCACAGGGGACCTACGAGCAGTACTTC. As protein: CASRAQGTYEQYF. The chain couples TRBV28 to TRBJ2-7, with 7 bases fitting TRBD1. V shed 6 bases, J shed 2 bases, and the junction held 4 bases outside the gene matches. This CDR3 spans 13 amino acids. Germline V CDR1 and CDR2: MDHEN, SYDVKM.

The rearrangement uses TRBV29-1 and TRBJ2-5; D gene unclear. This CDR3 is built from 11 residues. Germline CDR1 SQVTM, CDR2 ANQGSEA. Between the trimmed V and J ends, which lost 5 bases and 4 bases, there was a span of 8 bases. The CDR3 loop is CSVPSGETQYF. For the CDR3, the DNA is TGCAGCGTTCCTTCGGGAGAGACCCAGTACTTC.

The chain combines TRBV12-5 with TRBJ2-6; 7 positions agree with TRBD1. The germline CDR1 and CDR2 sequences are LGHNT and FRNRAP. This CDR3 is 15 amino acids long. The V segment lost 3 bases and the J segment 2 bases; nucleotides outside the gene matches: 1. The CDR3 sequence: CASGLGGAGANVLTF. As DNA, the CDR3 is TGTGCTAGTGGTTTAGGGGGCGCTGGGGCCAACGTCCTGACTTTC. Full variable domain (rest looked up from reference TRBV12-5 and TRBJ2-6): DARVTQTPRHKVTEMGQEVTMRCQPILGHNTVFWYRQTMMQGLELLAYFRNRAPLDDSGMPKDRFSAEMPDATLATLKIQPSEPRDSAVYFCASGLGGAGANVLTFGAGSRLTVL.

This clone was observed a handful of times. The chain couples TRBV9 to TRBJ1-5; TRBD1 agrees at 9 bases. The CDR3 consists of 14 residues. V shed 4 bases, J shed 9 bases, and the junction held 8 bases outside the gene matches. In germline, CDR1 is SGDLS, CDR2 YYNGEE. CDR3 in amino acids: CASSPNTGGSPQHF. The CDR3 nucleotides read TGTGCCAGCAGCCCAAATACAGGGGGCTCGCCCCAGCATTTT.

This clone was seen a single time. The V gene is TRBV6-1, the J gene TRBJ1-4; D is unclear. With 2 bases removed from V and 3 bases from J, the gap between germline ends came to 4 bases. The CDR3 loop spans 13 amino acids. CDR1 is MNHNS, CDR2 SASEGT, per germline. The CDR3 region has the DNA TGTGCCAGCAGTGAACGGGCTAATGAAAAACTGTTTTTT. As protein: CASSERANEKLFF.

J is TRBJ2-2 and V is TRBV7-8; 8 bases are a match to TRBD2. The V gene end was trimmed by 3 bases and the J gene end by 1 base; junction bases not matched to a gene: 4. The CDR3 covers 16 residues. Germline values: CDR1 SGHVS, CDR2 FQNEAQ. The CDR3 loop is CASSLAGGMNTGELFF. DNA for the CDR3: TGTGCCAGCAGCTTGGCGGGGGGCATGAACACCGGGGAGCTGTTTTTT. Supplemented by reference TRBV7-8 and TRBJ2-2, the full variable domain reads GAGVSQSPRYKVAKRGQDVALRCDPISGHVSLFWYQQALGQGPEFLTYFQNEAQLDKSGLPSDRFFAERPEGSVSTLKIQRTQQEDSAVYLCASSLAGGMNTGELFFGEGSRLTVL.

V and J are TRBV11-2 and TRBJ1-1; D is possibly TRBD1 (5 bases). Germline V gives CDR1 SGHAT, CDR2 FQNNGV. This CDR3 spans 13 amino acids. V lost 4 bases and J 1 base, leaving 7 bases between the germline ends. The CDR3 protein is CASSWGRNTEAFF. The CDR3 coding sequence is TGTGCCAGCAGCTGGGGCAGGAACACTGAAGCTTTCTTT.

This clone was picked up a small number of times. The rearrangement joins TRBV13 to TRBJ2-2; D gene unclear. Trimming removed 5 bases from V and 5 bases from J, with 6 bases in between. The CDR3 runs to 12 residues. The germline V gene encodes CDR1 PRHDT and CDR2 FYEKMQ (reference sequence). As DNA, the CDR3 is TGTGCCAGCAGCCTGACTACCGGGGAGCTGTTTTTT. Residues: CASSLTTGELFF.

The chain employs TRBV6-6 and TRBJ2-3; 8 nucleotides line up with TRBD2. Germline V lookup: CDR1 MNHNY, CDR2 SVGAGI (reference sequence). This CDR3 has 14 residues. V trimming: 7 bases; J trimming: 6 bases; junction bases outside the gene matches: 9. CDR3 amino acids: CASTLRGGSDTQYF. DNA for the CDR3: TGTGCCAGCACCCTACGGGGGGGGTCGGATACGCAGTATTTT.

The CDR3 loop reads CASSQAGAYEQYF. The CDR3 region has the DNA TGTGCCAGCAGCCAAGCCGGAGCCTACGAGCAGTACTTC. V usage is TRBV14 and J usage is TRBJ2-7; no clear D. The CDR3 consists of 13 residues. Germline loops: CDR1 SGHDN, CDR2 FVKESK. With 1 base removed from V and 2 bases from J, the gap between germline ends came to 6 bases.

This clone was detected only a few times. The CDR3 nucleotides are TGTGCCAGCAGCTTGGGGGGTGAGGAGGGCACTGAAGCTTTCTTT. Translating gives CASSLGGEEGTEAFF. The genes are TRBV5-4 and TRBJ1-1; D is undetermined. Germline CDR1 is SGHNT and CDR2 is YYREEE (reference sequence). This CDR3 is built from 15 residues. V lost 0 bases and J lost 4, with 13 bases in between.